Each of the 28 T cell receptor beta chains below was sequenced from the same sample in a study of blood T cell repertoires in COVID-19. The assay was immunoSEQ multiplex PCR, and TCRdb's table has in-frame clones only and misses some. Of 150,000 or so clones in the sample, roughly 85% were seen once. Source material: PBMCs or T cells enriched from blood (not recorded which). The receptor source for this set is a woman between 50 and 59 years old who had recovered from COVID-19.

This clone was seen just once. The V and J genes are TRBV29-1 and TRBJ2-3, with a weak D call TRBD2 (7 bases). This CDR3 is built from 15 residues. The ends were cut back, 3 bases at V and 8 bases at J, with 21 bases in the middle. Germline values: CDR1 SQVTM, CDR2 ANQGSEA. CDR3: CSVDGAQGTGGTQYF. The CDR3 nucleotides are TGCAGCGTTGATGGGGCCCAGGGGACGGGGGGTACGCAGTATTTT.

This clone was picked up a small number of times. The chain links TRBV28 to TRBJ1-2, with 7 bases lining up with TRBD1. From germline, CDR1 is MDHEN and CDR2 SYDVKM. This CDR3 is built from 12 residues. V lost 6 bases and J lost 5; bases outside the gene matches: 3. CDR3 nucleotide sequence: TGTGCCAGCAGATGGGACAGATATGGCTACACCTTC. Residues: CASRWDRYGYTF.

The rearrangement uses TRBV7-8 and TRBJ1-2, with 8 bases that match TRBD1. The CDR3 length is 13 residues. The V segment lost 5 bases and the J segment 7 bases; nucleotides outside the gene matches: 6. Looked up from germline, CDR1 is SGHVS and CDR2 is FQNEAQ. The CDR3 sequence: CASSRQGALGYTF. DNA for the CDR3: TGTGCCAGCAGCCGTCAGGGGGCGCTTGGCTACACCTTC.

This clone was picked up a small number of times. J is TRBJ1-1 and V is TRBV2; D gene unclear. With 4 bases removed from V and 6 bases from J, the gap between germline ends came to 6 bases. Germline CDR1 SNHLY, CDR2 FYNNEI. The CDR3 totals 11 residues. CDR3 sequence reads: CASSGLSEAFF. The CDR3 DNA follows: TGTGCCAGCAGTGGACTGTCTGAAGCTTTCTTT.

This CDR3 reads CASTHRVSYNSPLHF. CDR3 bases: TGTGCCAGTACCCACAGGGTGTCCTATAATTCACCCCTCCACTTT. The V gene is TRBV19, the J gene TRBJ1-6; a weak D match, TRBD1 (6 bases). CDR1 is LNHDA and CDR2 is SQIVND in the germline V gene (reference sequence). Between the trimmed V and J ends, which lost 7 bases and 1 base, there was a span of 11 bases. The CDR3 runs 15 residues.

V usage is TRBV6-4 and J usage is TRBJ2-2, with 9 bases matching TRBD2. The V segment lost 6 bases and the J segment 6 bases; nucleotides outside the gene matches: 8. The CDR3 has 15 amino acids. The germline gives CDR1 MRHNA, CDR2 SNTAGT. DNA of the CDR3: TGTGCCAGCAGCAGAGCGGGAGGCGGACCCGGGGAGCTGTTTTTT. Translation gives CASSRAGGGPGELFF.

V gene TRBV30 combines with J gene TRBJ2-2; possible D gene TRBD2, 6 bases. CDR3 length: 13 amino acids. Trimming cost V 2 bases and J 6 bases, with 10 bases left between them. The germline CDR1 and CDR2 sequences are GTSNPN and SVGIG (reference sequence). CDR3: CAWSSSGAGELFF. The CDR3, as DNA: TGTGCCTGGAGTAGCTCGGGGGCCGGGGAGCTGTTTTTT.

V usage is TRBV7-9 and J usage is TRBJ1-2, with 7 bases aligning to TRBD1. V dropped 1 base and J dropped 2; count of bases not matched to a gene: 10. Germline-derived CDR1 and CDR2 are SEHNR and FQNEAQ (reference sequence). This CDR3 is built from 17 residues. The CDR3 is CASSLEGPGTANYGYTF. CDR3 nucleotide sequence: TGTGCCAGCAGCTTAGAGGGACCCGGGACAGCGAACTATGGCTACACCTTC.

The rearrangement links TRBV10-1 to TRBJ1-6; no firm D call. CDR3 length: 14 amino acids. The germline V gene encodes CDR1 WNHNN and CDR2 SYGVQD (reference sequence). With 3 bases removed from V and 8 bases from J, the gap between germline ends came to 11 bases. In DNA form, the CDR3 reads TGCGCCAGCAGTGATGGGCAGTTAGATTCACCCCTCCACTTT. Translated: CASSDGQLDSPLHF.

This clone was detected a few times. V usage is TRBV30 and J usage is TRBJ2-2; D remains ambiguous. V lost 6 bases to trimming and J lost 1 base, with 12 bases between them. The CDR3 runs 14 residues. Germline V gene lookup returns CDR1 GTSNPN and CDR2 SVGIG (reference sequence). DNA of the CDR3: TGTGCCTGCCCCCCCCCGGGGAACACCGGGGAGCTGTTTTTT. Residues: CACPPPGNTGELFF.

Here the CDR3 reads CASSVFNNPGVGGYTF. The DNA for the CDR3 is TGTGCCAGCAGTGTCTTCAATAACCCAGGGGTAGGAGGCTACACCTTC. This sequence joins TRBV6-4 and TRBJ1-2; maybe TRBD1 (6 bases). The CDR3 sequence is 16 residues long. Deletions cut 4 bases from V and 8 bases from J, with 23 bases between. In germline, CDR1 is MRHNA, CDR2 SNTAGT.

This clone was seen a handful of times. V gene TRBV2 combines with J gene TRBJ1-5; 7 bases match TRBD1. There are 14 residues in the CDR3. The V and J ends lost 6 bases and 1 base, in that order; junction bases with no gene match: 3. The germline CDR1 and CDR2 sequences are SNHLY and FYNNEI. Written as DNA, the CDR3 is TGTGCCAGCAGCGGGGACAGCAGCAATCAGCCCCAGCATTTT. Amino acid sequence: CASSGDSSNQPQHF.

This clone was seen once. This sequence joins TRBV30 and TRBJ1-6, with 8 bases lining up with TRBD1. This CDR3 has 13 residues. The V segment lost 1 base and the J segment 7 bases; nucleotides outside the gene matches: 0. From germline, CDR1 is GTSNPN and CDR2 SVGIG (reference sequence). DNA for the CDR3: TGTGCCTGGAGTGGGACAGGGAATTCACCCCTCCACTTT. Its translation: CAWSGTGNSPLHF.

This clone was seen more than once but under ten times. The rearrangement joins TRBV5-1 to TRBJ2-1; D possibly corresponds to TRBD2 (6 bases). From germline, CDR1 is SGHRS and CDR2 YFSETQ. V gave up 0 bases and J gave up 9 bases, with 13 bases separating them. There are 14 residues in the CDR3. The CDR3 loop is CASSLEGGAREQFF. The CDR3 nucleotides read TGCGCCAGCAGCTTGGAGGGCGGGGCTCGTGAGCAGTTCTTC.

The V call is TRBV27, the J call TRBJ2-1, with D tentatively TRBD2 (6 bases). This CDR3 comprises 13 residues. CDR1 and CDR2 (germline): MNHEY, SMNVEV (reference sequence). Deletions cut 5 bases from V and 4 bases from J, with 9 bases between. CDR3 amino acids: CASSQEGYNEQFF. The CDR3 DNA follows: TGTGCCAGCAGTCAGGAGGGATACAATGAGCAGTTCTTC.

The DNA of the CDR3 is TGTGCCTGGAGTGTACTGGTTTCGTCTAATGAAAAACTGTTTTTT. It translates to CAWSVLVSSNEKLFF. This chain links TRBV30 with TRBJ1-4; no firm D call. The CDR3 extends over 15 amino acids. CDR1 is GTSNPN and CDR2 is SVGIG in the germline V gene (reference sequence). Trimming shortened V by 0 bases and J by 3 bases, and 11 bases separated the two germline ends.

The J gene is TRBJ1-2, the V gene TRBV4-3; 7 bases agree with TRBD1. The CDR3 is made up of 16 amino acids. Germline assignment: CDR1 LGHNA and CDR2 YSLEER. V shed 0 bases, J shed 2 bases, and the junction held 6 bases outside the gene matches. In DNA, the CDR3 is TGCGCCAGCAGCCAAGACGGGGACAGCCTAAACTATGGCTACACCTTC. Protein sequence: CASSQDGDSLNYGYTF.

The chain combines TRBV5-1 with TRBJ1-6, with D unclear. The CDR3 sequence is 15 residues long. Trimming removed 7 bases from V and 5 bases from J, with 16 bases in between. CDR1 and CDR2 (germline): SGHRS, YFSETQ. In nucleotides, the CDR3 is TGCGCCAGCGCACAGCTTGGGCGACATAATTCACCCCTCCACTTT. The encoded protein is CASAQLGRHNSPLHF.

This clone occurred a few times. This rearrangement joins TRBV10-3 to TRBJ1-1; D unclear. V lost 6 bases and J 1 base, leaving 9 bases between the germline ends. CDR1 ENHRY and CDR2 SYGVKD come from the germline V gene. This CDR3 has 13 amino acids. CDR3 in amino acids: CAISAPKNTEAFF. The CDR3 DNA sequence: TGTGCCATCAGCGCCCCTAAGAACACTGAAGCTTTCTTT.

The J gene is TRBJ1-4, the V gene TRBV7-9, with D possibly TRBD1 on 6 matching bases. This CDR3 region has 15 residues. Trimming stripped 1 base from V and 5 bases from J, with 11 bases between. Per the germline V gene, CDR1 is SEHNR and CDR2 is FQNEAQ (reference sequence). In DNA form, the CDR3 reads TGTGCCAGCAGCTTAGATAGGGGGTCAAATGAAAAACTGTTTTTT. Encoded protein: CASSLDRGSNEKLFF.

This chain joins TRBV6-5 and TRBJ2-7; 10 bases are shared with TRBD1. The CDR3 runs to 15 residues. V lost 7 bases, J lost 4 bases, and 10 bases stayed unmatched. Germline CDR1 reads MNHEY; CDR2 reads SVGAGI. The CDR3, as DNA: TGTGCCAGCAAGTCCCGGTGGGACAGGGGTTACGAGCAGTACGTC. Translated: CASKSRWDRGYEQYV.

This clone has just a few counts. This rearrangement joins TRBV29-1 to TRBJ2-5; D uncertain. V lost 5 bases, J lost 6 bases, and 10 bases lay in between. This CDR3 is 11 amino acids long. The germline CDR1 and CDR2 sequences are SQVTM and ANQGSEA. Here the CDR3 DNA reads TGCAGCGTTCAATGGTGGCAGACCCAGTACTTC. This codes for CSVQWWQTQYF.

The chain links TRBV6-2 or TRBV6-3 to TRBJ1-2; D is ambiguous. Trimming cost V 2 bases and J 9 bases, with 19 bases left between them. The V gene's germline CDR1 is MNHEY and CDR2 SVGEGT. The CDR3 is 15 amino acids. The DNA of the CDR3 is TGTGCCAGCAGTTACGCGGGCGGAGGTTATTTGCGCTACACCTTC. Its translation is CASSYAGGGYLRYTF.

The chain uses TRBV24-1 and TRBJ2-3; TRBD2 matches 12 bases. This CDR3 region has 16 residues. Trimming cost V 8 bases and J 2 bases; bases outside gene matches: 7. CDR1 and CDR2 from the germline V gene are KGHDR and SFDVKD. CDR3 loop: CATMGTSGGFTDTQYF. The DNA of the CDR3 is TGTGCCACCATGGGAACTAGCGGGGGGTTCACAGATACGCAGTATTTT.

The chain has TRBV6-5 and TRBJ1-5; tentative D call: TRBD1 (5 bases). This CDR3 is built from 14 residues. V was cut by 6 bases and J by 1 base, with 10 bases left in between. The V gene's germline CDR1 is MNHEY and CDR2 SVGAGI. The CDR3 reads CASSYRGSNQPQHF. The CDR3 DNA sequence: TGTGCCAGCAGCTATCGGGGGAGCAATCAGCCCCAGCATTTT.

This clone was seen more than once but under ten times. Other nucleotide sequences from this sample produce the same CDR3. The chain carries TRBV2 and TRBJ1-2; the match to TRBD1 covers 11 bases. Trimming cost V 6 bases and J 4 bases; bases outside gene matches: 7. Germline CDR1 reads SNHLY; CDR2 reads FYNNEI. This CDR3 is 15 amino acids long. CDR3 in DNA: TGTGCCAGCAGACCGGGACAGGGGGACGGCTATGGCTACACCTTC. It yields the protein CASRPGQGDGYGYTF.

The rearrangement joins TRBV5-6 to TRBJ1-2; no clear D. Germline CDR1 reads SGHDT; CDR2 reads YYEEEE. The CDR3 runs 14 residues. V lost 4 bases, J lost 1 base, and 11 bases lay in between. This CDR3 is CASSQQVLNYGYTF. CDR3 DNA: TGTGCCAGCAGCCAGCAGGTCCTTAACTATGGCTACACCTTC.

This chain connects TRBV25-1 to TRBJ1-2; the match to TRBD1 covers 9 bases. Germline trimming cut 0 bases from V and 6 bases from J; bases unmatched to any gene: 8. CDR3 length: 16 amino acids. CDR1 is MGHDK and CDR2 is SYGVNS in the germline V gene. Here the CDR3 DNA reads TGTGCCAGCAGTGAATATAGGGGGACAGGGTATGATGGCTACACCTTC. Protein sequence: CASSEYRGTGYDGYTF.